The present TCR beta chain was sequenced within a study of Ad26.COV2.S vaccination and SARS-CoV-2 variants (dated by TCRdb to about 2021). About the full investigation: Vaccine-arm donors were drawn from COV1001, a multicentre, randomized, double-blind, placebo-controlled phase I-IIa trial of Ad26.COV2.S in healthy adults. Ad26.COV2.S was given intramuscularly at 5x10^10 or 1x10^11 viral particles, as a single shot or as two shots 56 days apart. TCRbeta repertoire sequencing was used to assess the specificity and breadth of SARS-CoV-2-reactive T cell receptors after Ad26.COV2.S vaccination. A total of around 32 samples were included in the TCR-sequenced set, comprising about 20 Ad26.COV2.S vaccine recipients, 5 placebo recipients and 8 SARS-CoV-2 convalescent individuals. Participants in the trial were split at random into five groups of five each, receiving low-dose or high-dose Ad26.COV2.S once or twice, or else placebo on both occasions. Investigators remained blinded to trial group allocation during experiments and outcome assessment. Overall results and qualifications from the work: Substantial breadth of spike-specific CD8+ and CD4+ T cell responses was reported after vaccination. Vaccine and placebo recipients had similar non-spike TCR breadth, a finding consistent with the vaccine containing only spike. Comparing responses between vaccine doses or regimens was not something the study was powered to do. It was noted by the authors that total T cell responses may have been underestimated by the TCR breadth and depth analyses. Spike-specific TCR breadth was higher in Ad26.COV2.S recipients than in placebo recipients (P = 0.0014).

Remarks on this clone: Its target antigen remains unknown. Base-call qualities are not available, and no considerably larger clone is one nucleotide away.

The sample's treatment or condition label is to be understood as: roughly 20 received Ad26.COV2.S at low or high dose, single or two shots; 5 received placebo; per-sample allocation not given. For vaccine and placebo recipients, the sequenced repertoires came from samples collected on day 63 after the first injection. Cohort 1b enrolled roughly 25 adults aged 18-55 years at a single site in Boston, USA, between 29 July and 7 August 2020. Ad26.COV2.S consisted of a replication-incompetent adenovirus type 26 vector by which a prefusion-stabilized SARS-CoV-2 spike protein from the original Wuhan strain was expressed. Inclusive of the bounding cysteine and phenylalanine, the CDR3 is 16 residues long. Only CDR3 DNA remains: 48 bases, in frame from the first base. Relative to germline, V is missing 1 base and J is missing 3 bases, with 5 bases of the junction outside any gene match. Per the germline V gene (reference sequence), SEHNR is the CDR1 and FQNEAQ is the CDR2.

TCRbeta CDR3 regions were sequenced with the immunoSEQ Assay. After extraction, genomic DNA underwent amplification by bias-controlled multiplex PCR, followed by high-throughput sequencing. In the source study's methods: To quantify the absolute abundance of every unique TCRbeta CDR3 region, sequences were collapsed and filtered. T cell fraction was estimated by normalizing TCRbeta template counts to usable DNA, which was measured by amplifying reference genes present in all nucleated cells. Repertoire TCRs were annotated as SARS-CoV-2-specific by exact matching of V gene, CDR3 amino acid sequence and J gene to a known reactive TCR set. The reference SARS-CoV-2 TCR set was derived from MIRA and filtered for enrichment in COVID-19-positive ImmuneCODE repertoires, a step that removed public or cross-reactive TCRs. Using the MIRA antigens, annotated TCRs were further analysed by specific ORF or by position within an ORF. Breadth was defined as the number of annotated unique rearrangements divided by the total number of unique productive rearrangements, and depth was defined as the summed frequency of the annotated unique rearrangements. Two-sided Wilcoxon rank-sum tests were used to compare TCR breadth between groups. As stored in TCRdb, this immuneACCESS dataset retains in-frame rearrangements with V and J assigned. A fraction of the clones does not appear; measured against another copy, unresolved V genes explain less than half of the discrepancy, and the remainder lacks a known reason. V and J calls and clone size are given by that table; D and trimming were obtained from the DNA. Recorded for this sample are 350,000 to 500,000 clones; around nine tenths of them occurred a single time. The ten largest account for 9.5% to 15% of the sample.

The input for sequencing was peripheral blood, taken in a trial of Ad26.COV2.S vaccine versus placebo. This chain joins TRBV7-9 to TRBJ1-3; a stretch of 8 junction bases matches TRBD1. This clonotype was sampled from a person between 18 and 59 years old who received the Ad26.COV2.S COVID-19 vaccine or a placebo. The CDR3 protein sequence reads: CASSLDGTGFGNTIYF. The DNA is as follows: TGTGCCAGCAGCTTAGACGGGACAGGCTTTGGAAACACCATATATTTT.